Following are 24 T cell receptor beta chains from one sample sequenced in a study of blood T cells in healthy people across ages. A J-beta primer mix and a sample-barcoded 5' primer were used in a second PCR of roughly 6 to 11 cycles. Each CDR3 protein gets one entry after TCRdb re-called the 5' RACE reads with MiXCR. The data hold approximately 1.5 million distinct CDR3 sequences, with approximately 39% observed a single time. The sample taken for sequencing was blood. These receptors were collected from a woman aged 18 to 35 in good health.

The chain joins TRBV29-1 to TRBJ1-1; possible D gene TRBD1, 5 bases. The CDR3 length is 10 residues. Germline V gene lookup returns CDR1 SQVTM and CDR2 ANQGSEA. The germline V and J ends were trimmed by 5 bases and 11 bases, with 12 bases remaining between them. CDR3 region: CSVSRVVAFF. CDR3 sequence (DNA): TGCAGCGTTAGCAGGGTGGTCGCTTTCTTT.

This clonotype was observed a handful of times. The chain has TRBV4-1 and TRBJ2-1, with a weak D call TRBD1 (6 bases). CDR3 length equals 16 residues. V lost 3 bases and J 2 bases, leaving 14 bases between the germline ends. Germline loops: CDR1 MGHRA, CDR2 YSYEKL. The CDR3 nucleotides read TGCGCCAGCAGCCAGGAAACAGGACAGCCCTACAATGAGCAGTTCTTC. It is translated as CASSQETGQPYNEQFF.

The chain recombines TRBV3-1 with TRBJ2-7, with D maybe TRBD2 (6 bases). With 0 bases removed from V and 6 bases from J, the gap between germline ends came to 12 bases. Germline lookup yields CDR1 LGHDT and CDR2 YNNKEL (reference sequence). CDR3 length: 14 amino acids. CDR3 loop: CASSQETYGGEQYF. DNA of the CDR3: TGTGCCAGCAGCCAAGAAACCTACGGGGGCGAGCAGTACTTC.

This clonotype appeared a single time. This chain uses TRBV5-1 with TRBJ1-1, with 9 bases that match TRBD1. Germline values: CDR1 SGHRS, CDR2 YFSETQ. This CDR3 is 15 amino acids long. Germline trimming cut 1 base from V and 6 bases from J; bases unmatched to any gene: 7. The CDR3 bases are TGCGCCAGCAGCTTGATCGGACAGGGGCTAGCTGAAGCTTTCTTT. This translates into CASSLIGQGLAEAFF.

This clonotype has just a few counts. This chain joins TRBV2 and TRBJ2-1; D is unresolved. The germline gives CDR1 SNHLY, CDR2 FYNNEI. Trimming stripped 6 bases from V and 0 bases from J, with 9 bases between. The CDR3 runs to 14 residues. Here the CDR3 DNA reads TGTGCCAGCAGGGCAGGCAGCTCCTACAATGAGCAGTTCTTC. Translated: CASRAGSSYNEQFF.

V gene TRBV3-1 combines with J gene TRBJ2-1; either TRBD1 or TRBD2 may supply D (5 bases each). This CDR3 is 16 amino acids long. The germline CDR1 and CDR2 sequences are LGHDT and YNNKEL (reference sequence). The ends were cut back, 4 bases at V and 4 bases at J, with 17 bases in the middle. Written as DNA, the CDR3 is TGTGCCAGCAGCCTAAACCTAGGGACCTTATACAATGAGCAGTTCTTC. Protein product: CASSLNLGTLYNEQFF.

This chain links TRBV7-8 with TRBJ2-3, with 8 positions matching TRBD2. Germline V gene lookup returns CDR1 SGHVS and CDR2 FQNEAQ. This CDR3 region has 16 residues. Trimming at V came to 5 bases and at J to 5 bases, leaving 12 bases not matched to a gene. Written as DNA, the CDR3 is TGTGCCAGCAGCCCCGGGACTAGTGGGTACAGAGATACGCAGTATTTT. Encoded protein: CASSPGTSGYRDTQYF.

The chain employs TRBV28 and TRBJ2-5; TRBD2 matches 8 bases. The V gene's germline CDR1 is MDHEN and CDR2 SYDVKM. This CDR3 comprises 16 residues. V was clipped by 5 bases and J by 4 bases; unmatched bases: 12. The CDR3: CASSPQLAGLVETQYF. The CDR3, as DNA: TGTGCCAGCAGTCCCCAGCTGGCGGGACTAGTAGAGACCCAGTACTTC.

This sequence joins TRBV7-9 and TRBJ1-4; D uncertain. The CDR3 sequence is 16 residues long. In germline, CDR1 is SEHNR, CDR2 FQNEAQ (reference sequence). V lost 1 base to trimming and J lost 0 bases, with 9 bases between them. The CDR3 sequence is CASSLVIASTNEKLFF. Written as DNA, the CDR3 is TGTGCCAGCAGCTTAGTTATAGCTTCAACTAATGAAAAACTGTTTTTT. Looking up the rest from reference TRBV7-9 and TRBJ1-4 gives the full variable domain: DTGVSQNPRHKITKRGQNVTFRCDPISEHNRLYWYRQTLGQGPEFLTYFQNEAQLEKSRLLSDRFSAERPKGSFSTLEIQRTEQGDSAMYLCASSLVIASTNEKLFFGSGTQLSVL.

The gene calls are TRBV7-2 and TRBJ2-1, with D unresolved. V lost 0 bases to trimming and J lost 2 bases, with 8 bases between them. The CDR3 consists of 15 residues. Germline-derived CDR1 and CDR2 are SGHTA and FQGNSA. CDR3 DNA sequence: TGTGCCAGCAGCTTAGCGCGGAGCCCCTACAATGAGCAGTTCTTC. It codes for CASSLARSPYNEQFF.

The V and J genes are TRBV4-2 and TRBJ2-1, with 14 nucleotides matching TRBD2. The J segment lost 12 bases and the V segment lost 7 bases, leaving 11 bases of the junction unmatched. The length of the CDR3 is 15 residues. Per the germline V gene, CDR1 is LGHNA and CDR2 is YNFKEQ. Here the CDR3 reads CASTPGLAGDGRQFF. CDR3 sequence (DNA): TGTGCCAGCACTCCGGGACTAGCGGGAGACGGGCGGCAGTTCTTC.

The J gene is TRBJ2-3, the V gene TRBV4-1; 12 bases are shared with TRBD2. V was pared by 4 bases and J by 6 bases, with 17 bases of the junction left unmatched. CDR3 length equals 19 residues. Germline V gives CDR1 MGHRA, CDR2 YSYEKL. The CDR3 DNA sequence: TGCGCCAGCAGCCTCTCACCCTCTCTAGCGGGGGGGCCCGCGGATACGCAGTATTTT. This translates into CASSLSPSLAGGPADTQYF.

The CDR3 DNA reads TGCAGTGCTGCACGTTCGGGACAGTACCAAGAGACCCAGTACTTC. It encodes CSAARSGQYQETQYF. This chain joins TRBV20-1 and TRBJ2-5; 7 positions match TRBD1. Germline CDR1 DFQATT, CDR2 SNEGSKA (reference sequence). V lost 5 bases and J lost 0; bases outside the gene matches: 9. The CDR3 is made up of 15 amino acids.

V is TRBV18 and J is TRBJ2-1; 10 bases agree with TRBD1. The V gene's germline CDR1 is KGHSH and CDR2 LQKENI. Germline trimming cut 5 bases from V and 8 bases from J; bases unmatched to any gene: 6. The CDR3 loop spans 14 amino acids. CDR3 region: CASSITGTGDEQFF. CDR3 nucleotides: TGTGCCAGCTCAATCACCGGGACAGGGGATGAGCAGTTCTTC. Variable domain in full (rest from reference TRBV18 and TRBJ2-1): NAGVMQNPRHLVRRRGQEARLRCSPMKGHSHVYWYRQLPEEGLKFMVYLQKENIIDESGMPKERFSAEFPKEGPSILRIQQVVRGDSAAYFCASSITGTGDEQFFGPGTRLTVL.

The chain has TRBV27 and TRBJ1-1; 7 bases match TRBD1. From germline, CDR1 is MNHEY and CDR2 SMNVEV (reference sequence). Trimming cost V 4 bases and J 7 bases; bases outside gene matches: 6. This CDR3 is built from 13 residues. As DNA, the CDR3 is TGTGCCAGCAGTTCAAAGGGGGCGGTTGAAGCTTTCTTT. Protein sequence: CASSSKGAVEAFF.

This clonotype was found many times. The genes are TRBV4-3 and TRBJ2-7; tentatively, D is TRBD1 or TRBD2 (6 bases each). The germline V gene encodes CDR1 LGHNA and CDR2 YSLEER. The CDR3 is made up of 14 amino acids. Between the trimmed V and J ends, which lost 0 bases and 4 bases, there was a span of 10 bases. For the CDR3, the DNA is TGCGCCAGCAGCCAAGATAGGGGGGAATACGAGCAGTACTTC. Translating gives CASSQDRGEYEQYF.

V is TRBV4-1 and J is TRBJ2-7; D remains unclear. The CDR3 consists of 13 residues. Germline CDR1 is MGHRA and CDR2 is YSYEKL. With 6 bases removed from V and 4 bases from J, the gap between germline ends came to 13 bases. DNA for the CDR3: TGCGCCAGCAGTGAGAGTCTAGAGTACGAGCAGTACTTC. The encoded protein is CASSESLEYEQYF.

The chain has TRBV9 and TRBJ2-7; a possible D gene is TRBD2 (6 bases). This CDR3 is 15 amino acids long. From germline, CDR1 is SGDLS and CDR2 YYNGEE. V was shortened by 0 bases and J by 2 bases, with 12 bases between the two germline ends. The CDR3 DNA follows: TGTGCCAGCAGCGTAGCGGCGGGAAGGCCCTACGAGCAGTACTTC. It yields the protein CASSVAAGRPYEQYF. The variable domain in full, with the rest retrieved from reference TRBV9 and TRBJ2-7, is DSGVTQTPKHLITATGQRVTLRCSPRSGDLSVYWYQQSLDQGLQFLIQYYNGEERAKGNILERFSAQQFPDLHSELNLSSLELGDSALYFCASSVAAGRPYEQYFGPGTRLTVT.

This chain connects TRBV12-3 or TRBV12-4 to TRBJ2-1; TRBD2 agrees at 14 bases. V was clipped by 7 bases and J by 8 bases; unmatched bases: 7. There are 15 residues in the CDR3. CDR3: CASNTRLAGGHEQFF. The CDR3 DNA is TGTGCCAGCAACACTCGACTAGCGGGGGGGCATGAGCAGTTCTTC.

The CDR3 here is CSARPTGTSGYNEQYF. CDR3 sequence (DNA): TGCAGTGCTAGACCCACCGGGACTAGCGGTTACAATGAGCAGTACTTC. This sequence joins TRBV20-1 and TRBJ2-5; the match to TRBD2 covers 11 bases. This CDR3 has 16 amino acids. With V trimmed by 2 bases and J by 11 bases, 16 bases remained unmatched. Germline CDR1 and CDR2: DFQATT and SNEGSKA (reference sequence).

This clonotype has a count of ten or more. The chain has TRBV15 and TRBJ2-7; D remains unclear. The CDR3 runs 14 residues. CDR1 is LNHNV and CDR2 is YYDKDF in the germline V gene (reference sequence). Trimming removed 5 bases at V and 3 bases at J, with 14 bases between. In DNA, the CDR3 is TGTGCCACCAGCGCCCTTGGACCTAGCTACGAGCAGTACTTC. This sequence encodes CATSALGPSYEQYF.

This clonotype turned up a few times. The CDR3 region is CASSQDSGVNEKLFF. CDR3 coding DNA: TGCGCCAGCAGCCAAGATTCAGGCGTGAATGAAAAACTGTTTTTT. The chain uses TRBV4-3 and TRBJ1-4; D unclear. This CDR3 is built from 15 residues. Germline CDR1 reads LGHNA; CDR2 reads YSLEER. V lost 0 bases and J lost 5, with 10 bases in between.

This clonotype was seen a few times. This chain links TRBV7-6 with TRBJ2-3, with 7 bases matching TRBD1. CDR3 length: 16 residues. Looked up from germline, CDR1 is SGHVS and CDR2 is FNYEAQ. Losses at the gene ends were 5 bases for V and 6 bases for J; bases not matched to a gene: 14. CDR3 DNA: TGTGCCAGCAGCCTTACAGGGGCGCTAGCCTTCGATACGCAGTATTTT. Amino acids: CASSLTGALAFDTQYF. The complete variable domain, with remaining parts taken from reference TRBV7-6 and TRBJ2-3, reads GAGVSQSPRYKVTKRGQDVALRCDPISGHVSLYWYRQALGQGPEFLTYFNYEAQQDKSGLPNDRFSAERPEGSISTLTIQRTEQRDSAMYRCASSLTGALAFDTQYFGPGTRLTVL.

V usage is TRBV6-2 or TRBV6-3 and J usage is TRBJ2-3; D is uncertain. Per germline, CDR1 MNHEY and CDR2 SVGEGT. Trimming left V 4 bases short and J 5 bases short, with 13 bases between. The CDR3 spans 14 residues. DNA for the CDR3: TGTGCCAGCAGTTCGCGACCTCTAGTAGATACGCAGTATTTT. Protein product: CASSSRPLVDTQYF.